This T cell receptor (beta chain) was documented in a study of blood T cells in healthy people across ages. Broader study findings: Observed TCR beta diversity showed a strong correlation with the percentage of naive T cells as measured by flow cytometry. Diversity was estimated from one million T cells, and these estimates were considered underestimates.

Germline CDR1 SGHRS, CDR2 YFSETQ. CDR3 length: 14 amino acids. For the second PCR, which ran for roughly 7 to 11 cycles, a sample-barcoded 5' primer and a J-beta primer mix were used. CDR3-containing paired-end reads numbering at least 2.5 million came from each sample. In TCRdb, the 5' RACE reads were re-called with MiXCR into one record per CDR3 protein. The data show around 800,000 distinct CDR3 sequences, 53% seen once. Of note for this clonotype: The antigen is not known. At one boundary the junction diverges from the germline segment, which might be a read error.

The sequenced material came from blood. This receptor was identified in a man older than 75 in good health. This chain connects TRBV5-1 to TRBJ1-5, with TRBD1 matching 7 bases. The CDR3 DNA reads as TGCGCCAGCAGCAGCGGGACAGACAATCAGCCCGAGCATTTT. Protein: CASSSGTDNQPEHF.